This T cell receptor (beta chain) stems from a study of blood T cell repertoires in COVID-19. CDR1 KGHSH and CDR2 LQKENI come from the germline V gene. With 4 bases removed from V and 9 bases from J, the gap between germline ends came to 11 bases. The CDR3 extends over 12 amino acids. Here immunoSEQ multiplex PCR was the method, and the copy in TCRdb shows in-frame clones only, minus some. The table includes roughly 120,000 clones, around nine tenths detected once. This clone was observed once. The sample consisted of peripheral blood. This rearrangement joins TRBV18 to TRBJ2-3; TRBD2 might be the D (5 bases). The sequence came from a woman aged 45-65 years with acute or convalescent COVID-19. CDR3 in amino acids: CASSLRAETQYF. The CDR3 DNA sequence: TGTGCCAGCTCACTCAGAGCGGAAACGCAGTATTTT.